A selection of T cell receptor beta chains follows, all from one sample in a study of control samples from healthy donors and cancer patients. Sequenced by immunoSEQ multiplex PCR; TCRdb stores in-frame clones only, minus some. The table includes approximately 160,000 clones, 94% detected once. What was sequenced was blood. The receptors originated from a woman aged 18-30 years in good health. CDR3s include the opening cysteine and the closing phenylalanine or tryptophan. Each record gives: V gene, clone size, D gene, J gene, CDR3 DNA, CDR3 protein. D genes are given only for firm matches. Expanded clones get a size class; other rows say once, few or many, or leave the size out.

TRBV20-1	-	-	TRBJ1-2	TGCAGTGCTAGCGAGAACTATGGCTACACCTTC	CSASENYGYTF
TRBV7-6	-	TRBD2	TRBJ2-1	TGTGCCAGCAGCCTGACGCCCCTAGCGGGAGTGAATAATGAGCAGTTCTTC	CASSLTPLAGVNNEQFF
TRBV3-1/TRBV3-2	-	-	TRBJ1-4	TGTGCCAGCAGCCAAGATCGGAGACAAGGACTGTTTTTT	CASSQDRRQGLFF
TRBV11-3	-	TRBD1	TRBJ2-2	TGTGCCAGCAGCTTAGGAGGGACAGGGAAGTACGCGAACACCGGGGAGCTGTTTTTT	CASSLGGTGKYANTGELFF
TRBV5-1	-	-	TRBJ1-2	TGCGCCAGCAGCTTGTGTGGCTACACCTTC	CASSLCGYTF
TRBV10-2	-	TRBD2	TRBJ2-7	TGCGCCAGCGTTAATAGCGGGGCGATCTCCTACGAGCAGTACTTC	CASVNSGAISYEQYF
TRBV28	few	TRBD1	TRBJ2-7	TGTGCCAGCAGTTCAACGTACCGGGACAGCTCCTACGAGCAGTACTTC	CASSSTYRDSSYEQYF
TRBV2	-	-	TRBJ1-4	TGTGCCAGCAGAATCGACAGGAGGAGTGAAAAACTGTTTTTT	CASRIDRRSEKLFF
TRBV7-2	-	-	TRBJ1-1	TGTGCCAGCAGCTTAGCGCGGGGTAGGAGCACTGAAGCTTTCTTT	CASSLARGRSTEAFF
TRBV9	-	TRBD2	TRBJ2-1	TGTGCCAGCAGCGTAGAAGGGACTAGCGGGACCTACAATGAGCAGTTCTTC	CASSVEGTSGTYNEQFF
TRBV7-9	-	TRBD1	TRBJ1-1	TGTGCCAGCAGGTGGGACAGGGGCACTGAAGCTTTCTTT	CASRWDRGTEAFF
TRBV24-1	once	-	TRBJ2-7	TGTGCCACCAGTGTCCAGGGGAGGGACGAGCAGTACTTC	CATSVQGRDEQYF
TRBV7-2	-	-	TRBJ1-1	TGTGCCAGCAGCTTAGGGGCGTGGAACACTGAAGCTTTCTTT	CASSLGAWNTEAFF
TRBV6-5	-	-	TRBJ2-7	TGTGCCAGCAGTTACTCGAGAGGGGTGTACGAGCAGTACTTC	CASSYSRGVYEQYF
TRBV2	-	TRBD1	TRBJ1-2	TGTGCCAGCACAAATTCAGGGGGCTATGGCTACACCTTC	CASTNSGGYGYTF
TRBV2	-	-	TRBJ1-2	TGTGCCAGCAGGACAGGTACCTATGGCTACACCTTC	CASRTGTYGYTF
TRBV2	-	-	TRBJ2-7	TGTGCCAGCAGTGAGTATAACGAGCAGTACTTC	CASSEYNEQYF
TRBV19	-	TRBD1	TRBJ1-5	TGTGCCAGTAGTATTGCGGGACAGGGTGCGGGGCAGCCCCAGCATTTT	CASSIAGQGAGQPQHF
TRBV20-1	-	-	TRBJ1-4	TGCAGTGCTAGTCCCCAGCCTGAAAAACTGTTTTTT	CSASPQPEKLFF
TRBV11-3	-	-	TRBJ1-1	TGTGCCAGCAGTTTAGTAGGGGGCACTGAAGCTTTCTTT	CASSLVGGTEAFF
TRBV27	-	-	TRBJ1-1	TGTGCCAGCAGTTTAACCCGGAACACTGAAGCTTTCTTT	CASSLTRNTEAFF
TRBV2	-	-	TRBJ1-1	TGTGCCAGCAGTGAACAGGGACAAAACACTGAAGCTTTCTTT	CASSEQGQNTEAFF
TRBV5-1	-	TRBD1	TRBJ1-3	TGCGCCAGCAGCGCCCGGGACAGGGGGCCTGGAAACACCATATATTTT	CASSARDRGPGNTIYF
TRBV29-1	once	-	TRBJ1-3	TGCAGCGGCACAATAAGGGGGTTCGGAAACACCATATATTTT	CSGTIRGFGNTIYF
TRBV28	once	TRBD2	TRBJ2-7	TGTGCCAGCACCCCCACCCACGGGGGGGATTCCTACGAGCAGTACTTC	CASTPTHGGDSYEQYF
TRBV6-2/TRBV6-3	-	-	TRBJ1-4	TGTGCCAGCAGTCGCGACTTTGAAAAACTGTTTTTT	CASSRDFEKLFF
TRBV2	-	TRBD2	TRBJ2-3	TGTGCCAGCGTAGCGGGGGGGCGTGGAGATACGCAGTATTTT	CASVAGGRGDTQYF
TRBV28	-	-	TRBJ1-4	TGTGCCAGCAGCCCCTTAGGGCACGGCTTAAATGAAAAACTGTTTTTT	CASSPLGHGLNEKLFF
TRBV2	once	-	TRBJ1-1	TGTGCCAGCGGGAACAGAATGAACACTGAAGCTTTCTTT	CASGNRMNTEAFF
TRBV19	-	TRBD1	TRBJ2-3	TGTGCCAGTAGTATTGGGACAGGGTCCGTCGCAGATACGCAGTATTTT	CASSIGTGSVADTQYF
TRBV9	-	TRBD2	TRBJ2-1	TGTGCCAGCAGCTTGGCCGGGACTAGCAGAAATGAGCAGTTCTTC	CASSLAGTSRNEQFF
TRBV6-5	-	-	TRBJ1-5	TGTGCCGGGGCGGGGGGCAATCAGCCCCAGCATTTT	CAGAGGNQPQHF
TRBV7-9	-	-	TRBJ1-4	TGTGCCAGCAGCGAAAGTGGAACTGAAAAACTGTTTTTT	CASSESGTEKLFF
TRBV4-1	-	-	TRBJ1-1	TGCGCCAGCAGCCAAGAGGGCGGAAGGAACACTGAAGCTTTCTTT	CASSQEGGRNTEAFF
TRBV7-8	-	-	TRBJ2-5	TGTGCCAGCAGCCCTAATCAAGAGACCCAGTACTTC	CASSPNQETQYF
TRBV7-8	-	-	TRBJ1-5	TGTGCCAGCAGCTTAGAGGGGGGGCCAGGGACTAATCAGCCCCAGCATTTT	CASSLEGGPGTNQPQHF
TRBV24-1	-	-	TRBJ1-4	TGTGCCACCAGTGATCCGGGACTCTCGGAAAAACTGTTTTTT	CATSDPGLSEKLFF
TRBV6-2/TRBV6-3	-	-	TRBJ2-7	TGTGCCAGCAGCAGGGGATTCTACGAGCAGTACTTC	CASSRGFYEQYF
TRBV3-1/TRBV3-2	-	-	TRBJ2-1	TGTGCCAGCAGCCCTTTAGGGAATAATGAGCAGTTCTTC	CASSPLGNNEQFF
TRBV6-5	once	TRBD1	TRBJ1-1	TGTGCCAGCAGACCGGGACAGTACACTGAAGCTTTCTTT	CASRPGQYTEAFF
TRBV13	-	-	TRBJ1-1	TGTGCCAGCAGCTCTGCCGGAGGGATGAACACTGAAGCTTTCTTT	CASSSAGGMNTEAFF
TRBV7-2	-	-	TRBJ1-2	TGTGCCAGCAATCAAGGCACAGCTTCGAGCTACACCTTC	CASNQGTASSYTF
TRBV6-4	-	-	TRBJ1-2	TGTGCCAGCAGTGTAAAGGTATATGGCTACACCTTC	CASSVKVYGYTF
TRBV6-5	-	-	TRBJ1-6	TGTGCCAGCAGTTACGGGGGGAAAAATTCACCCCTCCACTTT	CASSYGGKNSPLHF
TRBV9	few	TRBD2	TRBJ2-3	TGTGCCAGCAGCGTAGCTGGGACTACCCACACAGATACGCAGTATTTT	CASSVAGTTHTDTQYF
TRBV11-1	once	-	TRBJ2-3	TGTGCCAGCAGCTTAGGAGTGCGGGATACGCAGTATTTT	CASSLGVRDTQYF
TRBV24-1	-	TRBD1	TRBJ1-1	TGTGCCACCAGTGATCCAGGGGGCTCTGAAGCTTTCTTT	CATSDPGGSEAFF
TRBV12-5	-	-	TRBJ1-1	TGTGCTAGTCGGGACAAGCCCTTGAACACTGAAGCTTTCTTT	CASRDKPLNTEAFF
TRBV11-2	-	-	TRBJ2-1	TGTGCCAGCAGCCGTCTGGGGAGTGAGCAGTTCTTC	CASSRLGSEQFF
TRBV4-2	-	TRBD2	TRBJ2-1	TGTGCCAGCAGCCCGCGGGCGGGAGGGCCTTACAATGAGCAGTTCTTC	CASSPRAGGPYNEQFF
TRBV7-2	-	TRBD2	TRBJ2-1	TGTGCCAGCAGCTCGACTAGCGGTTTCCATGAGCAGTTCTTC	CASSSTSGFHEQFF
TRBV3-1/TRBV3-2	once	TRBD2	TRBJ2-5	TGTGCCAGCAGCCATCTAGCGGGAGCCCAAGAGACCCAGTACTTC	CASSHLAGAQETQYF
TRBV3-1/TRBV3-2	-	-	TRBJ1-1	TGTGCCAGCCGCCAGGTGGTGGACACTGAAGCTTTCTTT	CASRQVVDTEAFF
TRBV10-2	-	TRBD2	TRBJ2-3	TGCGCCAGCAGTGAGCCTAGCGGGGGCACAGATACGCAGTATTTT	CASSEPSGGTDTQYF
TRBV19	-	TRBD1	TRBJ1-5	TGTGCCAGTAGCCATTCGGGACAGGGGATGCATCAGCCCCAGCATTTT	CASSHSGQGMHQPQHF